This TCR beta chain was identified in a study of OX40 agonist ivuxolimab in advanced cancers. Looking at the study overall: Ivuxolimab was delivered to patients intravenously every 2 weeks at doses spanning 0.01 to 10 mg/kg. Patients assigned to dose escalation were diagnosed with hepatocellular carcinoma, melanoma, renal cell or head and neck cancer.

Study observations and caveats: Normalized expansion of T-cell clones was also low for some nonresponders. Fewer expanded clones were found on average in CD4+ than in CD8+ T cells.

V was cut by 7 bases and J by 11 bases, with 23 bases left in between. CDR1 and CDR2 from the germline V gene are LNHDA and SQIVND (reference sequence). The CDR3 has 14 residues. TCRdb keeps only in-frame clones here, not all; method: immunoSEQ multiplex PCR. The sample records about 98,000 clones, roughly 85% being singletons. As to this clone: Its antigen is not known.

The sample was CD4+ or CD8+ T cells sorted from blood, taken in a trial of the OX40 agonist ivuxolimab. The sequence was obtained from an adult with an advanced solid tumor such as melanoma, head and neck, liver or kidney cancer. The chain combines TRBV19 with TRBJ1-1, with TRBD1 as a possible D gene (5 bases). CDR3: CASTIRTNQNRAFF. The CDR3, as DNA: TGTGCCAGTACCATACGCACCAATCAAAACAGGGCTTTCTTT.